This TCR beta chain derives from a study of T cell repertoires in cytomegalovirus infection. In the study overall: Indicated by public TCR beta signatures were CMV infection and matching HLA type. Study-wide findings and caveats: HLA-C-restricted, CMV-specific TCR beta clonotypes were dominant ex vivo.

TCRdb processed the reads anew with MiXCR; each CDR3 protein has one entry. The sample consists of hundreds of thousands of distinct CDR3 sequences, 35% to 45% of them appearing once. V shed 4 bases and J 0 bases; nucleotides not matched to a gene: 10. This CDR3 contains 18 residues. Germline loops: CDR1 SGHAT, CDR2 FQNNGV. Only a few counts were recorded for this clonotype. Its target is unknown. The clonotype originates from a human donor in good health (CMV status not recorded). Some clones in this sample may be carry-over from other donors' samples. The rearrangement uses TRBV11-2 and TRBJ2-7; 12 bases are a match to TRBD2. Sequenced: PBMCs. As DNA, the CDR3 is TGTGCCAGCAGCTCCTTACCAGGACTAGCGGGGACCTCCTACGAGCAGTACTTC. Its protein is CASSSLPGLAGTSYEQYF.